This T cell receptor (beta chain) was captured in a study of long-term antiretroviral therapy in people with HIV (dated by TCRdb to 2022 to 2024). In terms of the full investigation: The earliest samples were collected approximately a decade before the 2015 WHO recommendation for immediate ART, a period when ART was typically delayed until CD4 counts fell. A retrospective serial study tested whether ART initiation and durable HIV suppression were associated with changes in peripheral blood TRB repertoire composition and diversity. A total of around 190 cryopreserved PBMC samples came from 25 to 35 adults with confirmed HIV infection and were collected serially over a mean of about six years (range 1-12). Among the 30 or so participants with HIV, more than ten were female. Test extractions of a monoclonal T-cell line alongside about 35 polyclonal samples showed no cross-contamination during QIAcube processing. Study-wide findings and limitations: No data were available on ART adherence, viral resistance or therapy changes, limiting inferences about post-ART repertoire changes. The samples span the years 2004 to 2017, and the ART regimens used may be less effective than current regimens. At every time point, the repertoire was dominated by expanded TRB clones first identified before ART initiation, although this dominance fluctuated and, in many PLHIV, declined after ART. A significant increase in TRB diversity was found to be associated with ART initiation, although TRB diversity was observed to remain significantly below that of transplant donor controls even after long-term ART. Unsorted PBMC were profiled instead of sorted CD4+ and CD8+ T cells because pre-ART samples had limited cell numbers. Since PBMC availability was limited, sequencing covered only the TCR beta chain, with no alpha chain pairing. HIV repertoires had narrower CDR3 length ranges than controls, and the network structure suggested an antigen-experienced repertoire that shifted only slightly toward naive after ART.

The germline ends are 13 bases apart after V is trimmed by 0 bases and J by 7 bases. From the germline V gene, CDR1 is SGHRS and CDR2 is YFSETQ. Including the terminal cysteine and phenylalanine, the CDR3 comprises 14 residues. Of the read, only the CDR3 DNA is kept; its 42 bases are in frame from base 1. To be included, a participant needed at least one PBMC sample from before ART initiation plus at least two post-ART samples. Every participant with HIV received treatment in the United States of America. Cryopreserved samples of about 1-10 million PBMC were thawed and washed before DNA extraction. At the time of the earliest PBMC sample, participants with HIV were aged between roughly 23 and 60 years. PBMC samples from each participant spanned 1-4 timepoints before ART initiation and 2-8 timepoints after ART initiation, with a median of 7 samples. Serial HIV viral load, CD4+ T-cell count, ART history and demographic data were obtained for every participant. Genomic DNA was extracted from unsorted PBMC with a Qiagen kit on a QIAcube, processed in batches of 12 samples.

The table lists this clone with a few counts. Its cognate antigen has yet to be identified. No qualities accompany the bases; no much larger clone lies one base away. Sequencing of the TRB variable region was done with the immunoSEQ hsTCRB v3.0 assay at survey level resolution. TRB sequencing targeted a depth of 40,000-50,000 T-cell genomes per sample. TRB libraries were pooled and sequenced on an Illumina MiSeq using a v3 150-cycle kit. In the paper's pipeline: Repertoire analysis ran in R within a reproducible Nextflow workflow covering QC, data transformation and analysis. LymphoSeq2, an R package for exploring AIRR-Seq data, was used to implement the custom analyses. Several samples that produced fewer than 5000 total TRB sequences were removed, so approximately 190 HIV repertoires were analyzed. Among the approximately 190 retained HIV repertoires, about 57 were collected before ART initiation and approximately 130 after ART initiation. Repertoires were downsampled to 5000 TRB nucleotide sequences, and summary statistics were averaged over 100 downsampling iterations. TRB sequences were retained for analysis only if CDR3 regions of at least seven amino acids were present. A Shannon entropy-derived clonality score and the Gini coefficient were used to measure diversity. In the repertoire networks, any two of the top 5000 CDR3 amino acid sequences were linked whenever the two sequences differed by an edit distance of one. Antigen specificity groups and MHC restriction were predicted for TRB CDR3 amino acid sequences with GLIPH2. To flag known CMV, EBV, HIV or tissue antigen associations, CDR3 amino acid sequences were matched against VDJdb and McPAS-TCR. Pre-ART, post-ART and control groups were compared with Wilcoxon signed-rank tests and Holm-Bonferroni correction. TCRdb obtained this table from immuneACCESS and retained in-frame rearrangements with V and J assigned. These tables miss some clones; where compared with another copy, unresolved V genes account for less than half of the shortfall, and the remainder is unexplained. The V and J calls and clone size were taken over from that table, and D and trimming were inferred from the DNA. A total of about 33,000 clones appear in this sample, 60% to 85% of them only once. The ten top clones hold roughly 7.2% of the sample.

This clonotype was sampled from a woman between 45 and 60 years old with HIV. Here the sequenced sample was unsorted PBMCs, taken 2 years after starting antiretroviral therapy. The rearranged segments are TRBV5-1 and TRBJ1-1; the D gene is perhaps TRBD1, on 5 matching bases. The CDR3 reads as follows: CASSLGDPQVEAFF. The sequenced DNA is TGCGCCAGCAGCTTGGGGGACCCCCAGGTTGAAGCTTTCTTT.